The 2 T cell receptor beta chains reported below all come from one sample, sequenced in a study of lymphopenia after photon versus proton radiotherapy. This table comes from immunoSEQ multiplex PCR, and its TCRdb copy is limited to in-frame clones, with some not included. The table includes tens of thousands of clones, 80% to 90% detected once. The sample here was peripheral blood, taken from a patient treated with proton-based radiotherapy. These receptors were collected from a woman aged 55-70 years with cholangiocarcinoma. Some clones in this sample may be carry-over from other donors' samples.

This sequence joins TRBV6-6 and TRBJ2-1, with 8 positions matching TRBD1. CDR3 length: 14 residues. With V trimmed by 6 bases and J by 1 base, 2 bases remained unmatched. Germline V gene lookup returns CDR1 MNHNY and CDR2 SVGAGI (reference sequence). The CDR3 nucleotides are TGTGCCAGCAGGACAGGGGCGTCCTACAATGAGCAGTTCTTC. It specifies CASRTGASYNEQFF.

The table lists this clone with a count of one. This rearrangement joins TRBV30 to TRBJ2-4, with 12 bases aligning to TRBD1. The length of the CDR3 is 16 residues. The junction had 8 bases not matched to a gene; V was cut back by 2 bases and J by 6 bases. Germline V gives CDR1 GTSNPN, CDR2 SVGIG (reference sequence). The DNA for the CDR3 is TGTGCCTGGAGTCACCGGGACAGGGGGCTCGGAAACATTCAGTACTTC. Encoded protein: CAWSHRDRGLGNIQYF.